This entry features one T cell receptor (beta chain) sequence. Between the trimmed V and J ends, which lost 5 bases and 1 base, there was a span of 6 bases. CDR3 length: 13 amino acids. CDR1 is LNHNV and CDR2 is YYDKDF in the germline V gene (reference sequence). This entry belongs to a study of CD8 T cells in Susac syndrome. The T cells that were sequenced for TCR beta were CD8+ and CD4+ cells from blood. The study used treatment-naive patients who had stable or active relapsing-remitting disease as multiple sclerosis controls. The CD8+ and CD4+ T cells were negatively isolated, with the TEMRA cells enriched by FACS. Random hexamers were used to reverse transcribe roughly 0.45 to 1 ug of RNA. The TCR beta CDR3 was amplified by immunoSEQ multiplex PCR across 54 Vbeta, 13 Jbeta. TCRdb re-analysed the immunoSEQ multiplex PCR reads in MiXCR, keeping a single row per CDR3 protein. The sample contains hundreds of thousands of distinct CDR3 sequences, approximately 90% of which appear only once.

The receptor's source is a human donor with multiple sclerosis. The chain uses TRBV15 and TRBJ1-5; D ambiguous. The sample taken for sequencing was CD8+ T cells from PBMCs. Here the CDR3 DNA reads TGTGCCACCAGCCAACGAAGCAATCAGCCCCAGCATTTT. The encoded protein is CATSQRSNQPQHF.